This is a list of T cell receptor beta chains from one sample in a study of prognosis after radiotherapy for stage I lung cancer. MiXCR, run by TCRdb on the multiplex PCR reads, gives a single entry per CDR3 protein. The sample records some 11,000 distinct CDR3 sequences, less than 65% being singletons. The specimen was PBMCs, collected before or after stereotactic body radiation therapy (not recorded which). All receptors come from a donor at least 50 years old with non-small cell lung cancer. Each CDR3 is given with its conserved first and last residue. Each record gives: clone size, J gene, D gene, V gene, CDR3 protein, CDR3 DNA. The D gene is left open where the match is weak. Some rows mark clone size as missing; the rest say once, few, many or name a class of expanded clone.

abundance: medium-sized; j_gene: TRBJ1-2; d_gene: .; v_gene: TRBV27; CDR3aa: CASSSSQMSHGYTF; CDR3nt: TGTGCCAGCAGCTCCTCACAGATGTCACATGGCTACACCTTC
abundance: .; j_gene: TRBJ2-1; d_gene: TRBD2; v_gene: TRBV28; CDR3aa: CASWGTSVDEQFF; CDR3nt: TGTGCCAGCTGGGGGACTAGCGTCGATGAGCAGTTCTTC
abundance: .; j_gene: TRBJ2-3; d_gene: .; v_gene: TRBV20-1; CDR3aa: CSAEGVDGGWNGASTDTQYF; CDR3nt: TGCAGTGCTGAGGGTGTAGATGGGGGATGGAACGGAGCTAGCACAGATACGCAGTATTTT
abundance: medium-sized; j_gene: TRBJ2-1; d_gene: TRBD2; v_gene: TRBV15; CDR3aa: CATSREDFGGANEQFF; CDR3nt: TGTGCCACCAGCAGAGAAGATTTCGGGGGGGCCAATGAGCAGTTCTTC
abundance: .; j_gene: TRBJ2-3; d_gene: .; v_gene: TRBV7-9; CDR3aa: CASSTEGTDTQYF; CDR3nt: TGTGCCAGCAGTACGGAGGGCACAGATACGCAGTATTTT
abundance: .; j_gene: TRBJ2-1; d_gene: TRBD2; v_gene: TRBV6-2/TRBV6-3; CDR3aa: CASSYPTSGRANEQFF; CDR3nt: TGTGCCAGCAGTTACCCGACTAGCGGGAGGGCCAATGAGCAGTTCTTC
abundance: .; j_gene: TRBJ2-7; d_gene: .; v_gene: TRBV20-1; CDR3aa: CSAISPGELAYEQYF; CDR3nt: TGCAGTGCTATCTCGCCCGGTGAACTGGCCTACGAGCAGTACTTC
abundance: medium-sized; j_gene: TRBJ1-5; d_gene: .; v_gene: TRBV6-5; CDR3aa: CASSYSIWGDQPQHF; CDR3nt: TGTGCCAGCAGTTACTCGATATGGGGCGATCAGCCCCAGCATTTT
abundance: .; j_gene: TRBJ2-7; d_gene: .; v_gene: TRBV7-2; CDR3aa: CASSLLRPTSSYEQYF; CDR3nt: TGTGCCAGCAGCTTATTGCGGCCTACTAGCTCCTACGAGCAGTACTTC
abundance: .; j_gene: TRBJ1-4; d_gene: .; v_gene: TRBV4-1; CDR3aa: CASSQEGAGSATNEKLFF; CDR3nt: TGCGCCAGCAGCCAAGAGGGGGCAGGGAGTGCAACTAATGAAAAACTGTTTTTT
abundance: .; j_gene: TRBJ2-7; d_gene: TRBD2; v_gene: TRBV11-2; CDR3aa: CASSLRAGGSYEQYF; CDR3nt: TGTGCCAGCAGCTTAAGGGCGGGGGGGAGCTACGAGCAGTACTTC
abundance: .; j_gene: TRBJ1-6; d_gene: TRBD1; v_gene: TRBV5-1; CDR3aa: CASSPDPGTELHF; CDR3nt: TGCGCCAGCAGCCCCGATCCGGGGACAGAGCTCCACTTT
abundance: medium-sized; j_gene: TRBJ2-3; d_gene: .; v_gene: TRBV11-2; CDR3aa: CASSLEGGPWYRDTQYF; CDR3nt: TGTGCCAGCAGCTTAGAGGGGGGGCCTTGGTATCGGGATACGCAGTATTTT
abundance: .; j_gene: TRBJ1-1; d_gene: .; v_gene: TRBV6-4; CDR3aa: CASSESQGFSEAFF; CDR3nt: TGTGCCAGCAGTGAGTCCCAGGGATTCTCTGAAGCTTTCTTT
abundance: medium-sized; j_gene: TRBJ2-3; d_gene: .; v_gene: TRBV28; CDR3aa: CASGEFGTDTQYF; CDR3nt: TGTGCCAGCGGCGAATTTGGCACAGATACGCAGTATTTT